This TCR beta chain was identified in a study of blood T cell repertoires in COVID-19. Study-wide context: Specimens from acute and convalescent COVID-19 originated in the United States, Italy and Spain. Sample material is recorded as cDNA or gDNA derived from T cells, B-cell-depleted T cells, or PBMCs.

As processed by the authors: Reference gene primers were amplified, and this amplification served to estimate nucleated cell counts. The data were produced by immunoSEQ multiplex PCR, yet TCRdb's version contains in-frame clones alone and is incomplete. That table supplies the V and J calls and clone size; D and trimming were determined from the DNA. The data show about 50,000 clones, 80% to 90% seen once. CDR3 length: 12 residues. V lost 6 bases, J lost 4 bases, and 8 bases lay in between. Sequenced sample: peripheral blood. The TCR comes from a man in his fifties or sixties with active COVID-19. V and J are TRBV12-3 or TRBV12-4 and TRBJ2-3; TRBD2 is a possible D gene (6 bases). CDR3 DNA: TGTGCCAGCAGCCGGGGGTCAGATACGCAGTATTTT. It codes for CASSRGSDTQYF.